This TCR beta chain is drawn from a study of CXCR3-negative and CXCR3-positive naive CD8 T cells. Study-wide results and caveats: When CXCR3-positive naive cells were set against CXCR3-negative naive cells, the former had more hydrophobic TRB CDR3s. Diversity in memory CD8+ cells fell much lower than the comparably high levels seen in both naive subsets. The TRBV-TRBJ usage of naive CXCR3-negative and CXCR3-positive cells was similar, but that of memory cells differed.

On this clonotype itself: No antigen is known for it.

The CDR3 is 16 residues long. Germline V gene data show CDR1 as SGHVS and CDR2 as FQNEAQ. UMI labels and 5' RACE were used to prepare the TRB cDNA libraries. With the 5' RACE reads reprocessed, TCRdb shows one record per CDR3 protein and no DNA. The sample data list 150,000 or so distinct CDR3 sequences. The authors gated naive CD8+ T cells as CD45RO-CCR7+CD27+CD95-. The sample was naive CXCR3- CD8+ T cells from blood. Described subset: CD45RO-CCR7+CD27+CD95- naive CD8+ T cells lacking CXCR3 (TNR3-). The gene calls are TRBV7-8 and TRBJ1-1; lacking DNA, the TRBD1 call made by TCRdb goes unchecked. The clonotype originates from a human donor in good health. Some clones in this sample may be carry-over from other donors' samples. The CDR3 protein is CASSPYRGRLNTEAFF.